This T cell receptor beta chain was sequenced in a study of T cells in Graves' hyperthyroidism and ophthalmopathy. Whole-study results and caveats: The authors' 13 V-J model separated ophthalmopathy from stable hyperthyroidism.

This CDR3 has 13 residues. Per the germline V gene, CDR1 is SSHAT and CDR2 is FNYEAQ (reference sequence). Orbital computed tomography and thyroid ultrasound, together with serum TRAb and thyroxine and clinical symptoms, were used for diagnoses. Using RNA transcripts as the source, TCR beta CDR3 regions were amplified. A set of HTBI primers served as the primers for a first-round RT-PCR of the TCR CDR3. TCRdb re-analysed the multiplex PCR reads in MiXCR, keeping a single row per CDR3 protein. This table has about 770,000 distinct CDR3 sequences, 18% appearing once. This clonotype has only a few counts. Its antigen is not identified. A junction end diverges from the germline sequence, so it may reflect a read error.

This receptor was identified in a woman aged 45-65 years with Graves' hyperthyroidism that later progressed to Graves' ophthalmopathy. The V and J genes are TRBV7-7 and TRBJ1-2, with D unclear. Sequenced material: blood. The CDR3 bases are TGTGCTAGCAGCTTGCCCTTGGGCCGGGGCTACACCTTC. It encodes CASSLPLGRGYTF.